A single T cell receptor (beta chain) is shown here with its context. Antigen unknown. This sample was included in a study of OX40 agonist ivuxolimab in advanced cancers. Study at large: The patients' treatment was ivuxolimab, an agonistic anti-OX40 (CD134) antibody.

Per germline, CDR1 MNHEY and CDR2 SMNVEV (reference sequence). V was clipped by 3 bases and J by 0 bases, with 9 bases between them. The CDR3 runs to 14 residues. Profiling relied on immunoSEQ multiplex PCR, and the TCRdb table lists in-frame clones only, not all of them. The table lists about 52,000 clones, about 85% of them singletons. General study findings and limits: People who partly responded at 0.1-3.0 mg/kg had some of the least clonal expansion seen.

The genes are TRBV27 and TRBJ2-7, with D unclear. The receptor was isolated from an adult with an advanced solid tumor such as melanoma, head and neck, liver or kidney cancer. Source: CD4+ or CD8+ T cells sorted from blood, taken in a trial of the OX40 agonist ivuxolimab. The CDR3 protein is CASSFGPSSYEQYF. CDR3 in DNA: TGTGCCAGCAGTTTTGGCCCAAGCTCCTACGAGCAGTACTTC.